This T cell receptor (beta chain) was recorded in a study of OX40 agonist ivuxolimab in advanced cancers. About the study: The diagnoses of dose-escalation patients were hepatocellular carcinoma, melanoma, renal cell or head and neck cancer. Study-wide results and caveats: Partly responding patients at 0.1-3.0 mg/kg showed some of the smallest clonal expansion.

People who had autoimmune disease history or systemic immunosuppression were excluded. Concerning this clone itself: Its antigen is still unknown.

Only in-frame clones appear in the TCRdb table, and some are missing; sequencing was by immunoSEQ multiplex PCR. The sample yields roughly 79,000 clones, roughly four fifths seen once. V was cut by 1 base and J by 7 bases, with 11 bases left in between. This CDR3 has 15 amino acids. Germline CDR1 and CDR2: SGHTA and FQGNSA. The sequencing used CD4+ or CD8+ T cells sorted from blood, collected in a trial of the OX40 agonist ivuxolimab. The TCR was taken from an adult with an advanced solid tumor such as melanoma, head and neck, liver or kidney cancer. The chain is built from TRBV7-2 and TRBJ1-6; D gene ambiguous. CDR3 sequence reads: CASSLDRRLNSPLHF. CDR3 DNA: TGTGCCAGCAGCTTAGACCGGAGGTTAAATTCACCCCTCCACTTT.